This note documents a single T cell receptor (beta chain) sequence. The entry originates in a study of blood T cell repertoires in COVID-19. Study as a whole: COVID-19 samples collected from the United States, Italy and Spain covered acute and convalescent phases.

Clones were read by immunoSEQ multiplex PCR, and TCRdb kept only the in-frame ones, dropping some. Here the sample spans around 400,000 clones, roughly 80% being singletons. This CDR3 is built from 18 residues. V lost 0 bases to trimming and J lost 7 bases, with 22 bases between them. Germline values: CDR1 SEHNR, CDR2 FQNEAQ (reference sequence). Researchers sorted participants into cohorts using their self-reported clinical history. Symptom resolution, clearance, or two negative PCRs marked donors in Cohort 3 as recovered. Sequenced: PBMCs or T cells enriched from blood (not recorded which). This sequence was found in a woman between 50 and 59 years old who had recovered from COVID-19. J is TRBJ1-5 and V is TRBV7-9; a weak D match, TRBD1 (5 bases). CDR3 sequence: CASSLAGGTGVHGQPQHF. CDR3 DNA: TGTGCCAGCAGCTTAGCTGGCGGAACGGGGGTGCATGGACAGCCCCAGCATTTT.